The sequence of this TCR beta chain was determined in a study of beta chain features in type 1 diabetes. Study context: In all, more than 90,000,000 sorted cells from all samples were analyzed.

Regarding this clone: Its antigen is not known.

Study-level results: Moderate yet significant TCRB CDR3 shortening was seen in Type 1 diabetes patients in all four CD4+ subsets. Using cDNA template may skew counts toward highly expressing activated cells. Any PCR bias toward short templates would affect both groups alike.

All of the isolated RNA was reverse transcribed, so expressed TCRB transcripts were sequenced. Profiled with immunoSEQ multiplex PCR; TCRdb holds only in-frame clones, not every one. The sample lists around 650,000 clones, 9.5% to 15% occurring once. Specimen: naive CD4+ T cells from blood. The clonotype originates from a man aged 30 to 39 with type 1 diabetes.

DNA of the CDR3: TGCGCCAGCAGCTCCCCCATGAACACCGGGGAGCTGTTTTTT. This encodes CASSSPMNTGELFF. This sequence joins TRBV5-1 and TRBJ2-2; no firm D call. The V end was cut by 3 bases, the J end by 1 base, with 7 bases between. Germline loops: CDR1 SGHRS, CDR2 YFSETQ. This CDR3 has 14 amino acids.